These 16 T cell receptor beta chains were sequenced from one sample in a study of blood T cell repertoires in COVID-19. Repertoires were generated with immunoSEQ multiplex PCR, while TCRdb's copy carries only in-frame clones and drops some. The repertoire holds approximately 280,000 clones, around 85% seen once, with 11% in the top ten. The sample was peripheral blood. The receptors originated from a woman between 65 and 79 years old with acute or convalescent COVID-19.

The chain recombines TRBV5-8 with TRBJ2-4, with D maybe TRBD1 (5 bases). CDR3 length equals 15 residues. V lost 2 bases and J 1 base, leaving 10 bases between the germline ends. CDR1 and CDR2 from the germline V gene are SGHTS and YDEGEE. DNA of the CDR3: TGTGCCAGCAGCTTCAGGGTTAGTGCCAAAAACATTCAGTACTTC. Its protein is CASSFRVSAKNIQYF.

DNA of the CDR3: TGTGCCAGCAGTGAACTAGCTGCGTTCTTC. Residues: CASSELAAFF. V gene TRBV2 combines with J gene TRBJ2-1, with a possible D match to TRBD2 (5 bases). Per germline, CDR1 SNHLY and CDR2 FYNNEI. V was shortened by 2 bases and J by 15 bases, with 8 bases between the two germline ends. This CDR3 is 10 amino acids long.

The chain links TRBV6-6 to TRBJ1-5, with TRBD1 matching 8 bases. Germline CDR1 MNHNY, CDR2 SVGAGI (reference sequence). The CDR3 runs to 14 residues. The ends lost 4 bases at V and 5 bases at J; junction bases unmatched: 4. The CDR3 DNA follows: TGTGCCAGCAGTTGGACAGGGTTGGATCAGCCCCAGCATTTT. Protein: CASSWTGLDQPQHF.

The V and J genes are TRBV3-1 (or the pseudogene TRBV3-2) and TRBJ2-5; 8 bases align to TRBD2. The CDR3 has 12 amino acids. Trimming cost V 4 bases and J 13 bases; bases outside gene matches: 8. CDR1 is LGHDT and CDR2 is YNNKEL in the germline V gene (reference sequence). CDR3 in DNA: TGTGCCAGCAGCCGCCCGGGACTAGATGCGTACTTC. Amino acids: CASSRPGLDAYF.

CDR3 in DNA: TGTGCCAGCAGCCCGGGAGGGGCCCAGAATGAGCAGTTCTTC. Its translation: CASSPGGAQNEQFF. This chain joins TRBV7-2 and TRBJ2-1, with TRBD2 matching over 8 bases. The trim removed 5 bases at V and 7 bases at J, leaving 7 bases unmatched. From germline, CDR1 is SGHTA and CDR2 FQGNSA. The CDR3 has 14 residues.

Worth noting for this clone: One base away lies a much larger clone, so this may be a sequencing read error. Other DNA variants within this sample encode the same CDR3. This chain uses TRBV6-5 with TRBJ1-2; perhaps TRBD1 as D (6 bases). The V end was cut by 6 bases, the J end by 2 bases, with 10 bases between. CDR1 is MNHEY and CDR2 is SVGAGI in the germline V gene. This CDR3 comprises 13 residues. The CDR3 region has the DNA TGTGCCAGCAGCCCCGGACAGAACTATGGCTACACCTTC. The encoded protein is CASSPGQNYGYTF.

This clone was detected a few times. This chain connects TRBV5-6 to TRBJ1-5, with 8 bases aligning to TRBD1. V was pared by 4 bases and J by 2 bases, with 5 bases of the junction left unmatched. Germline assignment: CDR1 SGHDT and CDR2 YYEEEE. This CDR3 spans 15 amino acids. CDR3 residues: CASSEGQAGNQPQHF. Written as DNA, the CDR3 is TGTGCCAGCAGCGAGGGACAGGCGGGCAATCAGCCCCAGCATTTT.

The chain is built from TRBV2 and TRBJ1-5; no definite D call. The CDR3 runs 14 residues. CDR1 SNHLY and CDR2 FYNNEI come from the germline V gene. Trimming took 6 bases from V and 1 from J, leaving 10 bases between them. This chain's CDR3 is CASRDSVSNQPQHF. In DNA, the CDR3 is TGTGCCAGCAGGGACTCAGTGAGCAATCAGCCCCAGCATTTT.

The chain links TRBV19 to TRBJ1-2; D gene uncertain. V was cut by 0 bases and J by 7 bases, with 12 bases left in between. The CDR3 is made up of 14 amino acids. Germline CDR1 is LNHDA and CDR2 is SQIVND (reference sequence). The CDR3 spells CASSIESRGPGYTF. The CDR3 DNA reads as TGTGCCAGTAGTATAGAGAGCCGGGGTCCTGGCTACACCTTC.

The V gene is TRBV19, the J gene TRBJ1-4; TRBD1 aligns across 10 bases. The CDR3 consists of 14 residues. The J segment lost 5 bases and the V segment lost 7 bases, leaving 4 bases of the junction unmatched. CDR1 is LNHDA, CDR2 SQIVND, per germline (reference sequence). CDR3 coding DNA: TGTGCCAGTAACCTGGACAGGGGGAATGAAAAACTGTTTTTT. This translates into CASNLDRGNEKLFF. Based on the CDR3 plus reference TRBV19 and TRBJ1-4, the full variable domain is DGGITQSPKYLFRKEGQNVTLSCEQNLNHDAMYWYRQDPGQGLRLIYYSQIVNDFQKGDIAEGYSVSREKKESFPLTVTSAQKNPTAFYLCASNLDRGNEKLFFGSGTQLSVL.

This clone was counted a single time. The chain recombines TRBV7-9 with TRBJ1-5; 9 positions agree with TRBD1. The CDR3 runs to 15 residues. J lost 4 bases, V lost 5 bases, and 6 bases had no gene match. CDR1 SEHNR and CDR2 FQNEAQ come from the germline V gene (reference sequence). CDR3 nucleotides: TGTGCCAGCAGCCCGACAGGGGGTTTTAATCAGCCCCAGCATTTT. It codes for CASSPTGGFNQPQHF.

DNA for the CDR3: TGTGCCAGCAGCGTAGCTGCGGGGACAAAACTGTTTTTT. Translated, it gives CASSVAAGTKLFF. The genes are TRBV9 and TRBJ1-4; tentative D call: TRBD1 (5 bases). Germline V gene lookup returns CDR1 SGDLS and CDR2 YYNGEE. V lost 0 bases and J lost 10, with 10 bases in between. The CDR3 consists of 13 residues.

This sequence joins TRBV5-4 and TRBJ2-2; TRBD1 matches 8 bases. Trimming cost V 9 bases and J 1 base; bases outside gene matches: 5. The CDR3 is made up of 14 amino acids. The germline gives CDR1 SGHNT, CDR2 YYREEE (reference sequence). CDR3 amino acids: CATRGQENTGELFF. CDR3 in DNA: TGTGCCACCCGGGGACAGGAGAACACCGGGGAGCTGTTTTTT.

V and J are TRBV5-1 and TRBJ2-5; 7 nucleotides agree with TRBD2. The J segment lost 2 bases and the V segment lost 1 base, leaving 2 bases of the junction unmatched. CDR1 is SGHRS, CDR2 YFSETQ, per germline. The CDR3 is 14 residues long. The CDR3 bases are TGCGCCAGCAGCTTGTTCGGGGGGCAAGAGACCCAGTACTTC. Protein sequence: CASSLFGGQETQYF.

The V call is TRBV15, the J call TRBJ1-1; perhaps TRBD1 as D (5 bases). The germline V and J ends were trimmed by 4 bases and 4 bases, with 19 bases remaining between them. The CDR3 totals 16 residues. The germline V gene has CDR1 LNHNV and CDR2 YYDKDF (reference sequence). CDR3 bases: TGTGCCACCAGCAAAGGGGAAGGGTCTCCAGGCACTGAAGCTTTCTTT. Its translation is CATSKGEGSPGTEAFF.

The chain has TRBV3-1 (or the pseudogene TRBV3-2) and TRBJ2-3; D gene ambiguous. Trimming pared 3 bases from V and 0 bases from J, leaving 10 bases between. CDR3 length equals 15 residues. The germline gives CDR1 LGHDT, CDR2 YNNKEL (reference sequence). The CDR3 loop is CASSHTSPSTDTQYF. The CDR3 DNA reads TGTGCCAGCAGCCATACGAGTCCGAGCACAGATACGCAGTATTTT.